Here is one T cell receptor beta chain with its context. The table came from immunoSEQ multiplex PCR; TCRdb's copy has only in-frame clones and leaves some out. The sample holds approximately 46,000 clones, 75% to 80% seen once. This specimen comes from a study of OX40 agonist ivuxolimab in advanced cancers. Study details: Among those treated, three patients had partial responses, one with hepatocellular carcinoma and two with cutaneous melanoma.

The V and J ends lost 5 bases and 7 bases respectively, with 11 bases between them. Germline CDR1 reads LNHDA; CDR2 reads SQIVND (reference sequence). The CDR3 sequence is 13 residues long. This sequence was found in an adult with an advanced solid tumor such as melanoma, head and neck, liver or kidney cancer. The chain employs TRBV19 and TRBJ2-2; possible D gene TRBD1, 5 bases. Sequencing was performed on CD4+ or CD8+ T cells sorted from blood, taken in a trial of the OX40 agonist ivuxolimab. The DNA for the CDR3 is TGTGCCAGTAGTCCAGGGATAGGCGGGGAGCTGTTTTTT. It is translated as CASSPGIGGELFF.